This T cell receptor beta chain was recorded in a study of T cell repertoires in cytomegalovirus infection. About the research overall: Public TCR beta signatures marked donors with CMV infection and the matching HLA. General study results and limits: The cumulative frequency of public TCR beta families distinguished individuals who carried CMV together with the relevant HLA. The study found HLA-C-restricted CMV-specific TCR beta clonotypes dominating the ex vivo response.

As regards this clonotype: Antigen unknown.

TCRdb fed the reads into MiXCR, producing one record per CDR3 protein. The sample lists approximately 200,000 distinct CDR3 sequences; approximately 30% were seen once. Trimming cost V 5 bases and J 0 bases, with 16 bases left between them. The CDR3 spans 17 residues. CDR1 and CDR2 (germline): SGHAT, FQNNGV. Sequencing was performed on PBMCs. This TCR was recovered from a human donor in good health (CMV status not recorded). Some clones in this sample may be carry-over from other donors' samples. This rearrangement joins TRBV11-2 to TRBJ1-4, with no clear D. CDR3 protein: CASSHLQTFATNEKLFF. CDR3 nucleotides: TGTGCCAGCAGCCATCTTCAGACCTTTGCAACTAATGAAAAACTGTTTTTT.